Listed here is a single T cell receptor beta chain. These data come from a study of monozygotic twins with inflammatory bowel disease. Each of the TCR libraries took approximately 3,500 ng of total RNA. From its re-call of the 5' RACE reads, TCRdb lists each CDR3 protein once, without DNA. The sample table sets out over 200,000 distinct CDR3 sequences. Germline CDR1 is SGHRS and CDR2 is YFSETQ. The CDR3 is made up of 14 amino acids. Total RNA isolation used whole blood (no T cell sorting was performed). Sequencing was carried out using blood. V is TRBV5-1 and J is TRBJ2-5; TCRdb calls TRBD1, which cannot be checked without DNA. The TCR comes from a human donor with ulcerative colitis or Crohn's disease, or a healthy co-twin of an affected twin (not recorded which). CDR3 amino acids: CASSQGQGRETQYF.